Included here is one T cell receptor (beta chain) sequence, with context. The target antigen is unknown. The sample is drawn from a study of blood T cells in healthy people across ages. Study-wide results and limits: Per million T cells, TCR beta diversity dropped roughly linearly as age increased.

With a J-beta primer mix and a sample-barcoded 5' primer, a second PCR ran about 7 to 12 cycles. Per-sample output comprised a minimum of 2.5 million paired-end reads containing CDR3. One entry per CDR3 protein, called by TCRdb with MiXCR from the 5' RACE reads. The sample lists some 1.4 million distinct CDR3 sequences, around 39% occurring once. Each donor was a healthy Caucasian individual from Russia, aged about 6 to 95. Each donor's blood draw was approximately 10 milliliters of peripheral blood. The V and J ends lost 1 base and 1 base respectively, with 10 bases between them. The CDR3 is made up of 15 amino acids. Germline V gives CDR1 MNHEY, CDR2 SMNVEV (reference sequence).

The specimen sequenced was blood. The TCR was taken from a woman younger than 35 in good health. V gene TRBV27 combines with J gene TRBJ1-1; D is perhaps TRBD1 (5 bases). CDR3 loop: CASSLLGDPNTEAFF. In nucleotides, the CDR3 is TGTGCCAGCAGTTTATTGGGGGACCCGAACACTGAAGCTTTCTTT.